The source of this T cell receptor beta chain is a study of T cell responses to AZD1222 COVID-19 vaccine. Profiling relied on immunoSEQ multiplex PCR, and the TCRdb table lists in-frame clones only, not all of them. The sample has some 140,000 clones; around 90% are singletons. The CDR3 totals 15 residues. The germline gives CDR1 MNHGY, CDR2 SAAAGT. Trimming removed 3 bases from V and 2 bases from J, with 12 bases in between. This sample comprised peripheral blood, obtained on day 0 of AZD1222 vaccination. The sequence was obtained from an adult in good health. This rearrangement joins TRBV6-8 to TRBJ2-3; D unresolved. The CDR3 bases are TGTGCCAGCAGTTATCCCAGATGGCTCACAGATACGCAGTATTTT. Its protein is CASSYPRWLTDTQYF.